These 28 T cell receptor beta chains originate from one sample sequenced in a study of cytomegalovirus exposure and HLA in healthy donors. Both 60 Vbeta primers and 13 Jbeta primers went into the PCR. Assay used: immunoSEQ multiplex PCR; TCRdb lists only in-frame clones, some missing. The profile covers some 150,000 clones, with roughly 80% appearing a single time and about 3% taken by the ten largest. Sequenced: PBMCs. All receptors derive from a middle-aged man in good health and CMV-seropositive.

V is TRBV7-9 and J is TRBJ1-2, with D hard to call. V lost 5 bases, J lost 6 bases, and 19 bases lay in between. The CDR3 has 15 residues. Germline CDR1 and CDR2: SEHNR and FQNEAQ (reference sequence). The CDR3 DNA follows: TGTGCCAGCAGCCATTCCCGGACGGGAAGGAATGGCTACACCTTC. It yields the protein CASSHSRTGRNGYTF.

The V gene is TRBV11-2, the J gene TRBJ2-5; a weak D match, TRBD2 (5 bases). Germline V gene lookup returns CDR1 SGHAT and CDR2 FQNNGV. The CDR3 has 13 amino acids. Between the trimmed V and J ends, which lost 2 bases and 5 bases, there was a span of 9 bases. As DNA, the CDR3 is TGTGCCAGCAGCTTACGGACTTGGGAGACCCAGTACTTC. It is translated as CASSLRTWETQYF.

The rearrangement uses TRBV9 and TRBJ2-6; D may be TRBD1 (6 bases). Germline CDR1 SGDLS, CDR2 YYNGEE. The CDR3 is made up of 19 amino acids. The germline V and J ends were trimmed by 0 bases and 0 bases, with 16 bases remaining between them. This CDR3 is CASSVVVDSYSSGANVLTF. The DNA of the CDR3 is TGTGCCAGCAGCGTAGTAGTGGACAGCTACTCCTCTGGGGCCAACGTCCTGACTTTC.

This chain joins TRBV2 and TRBJ1-4; D uncertain. Trimming left V 5 bases short and J 3 bases short, with 13 bases between. CDR3 length: 15 amino acids. CDR1 and CDR2 from the germline V gene are SNHLY and FYNNEI. CDR3 loop: CASSRSPRANEKLFF. CDR3 DNA: TGTGCCAGCAGTAGGTCGCCTCGGGCTAATGAAAAACTGTTTTTT. Full variable domain (remainder filled in from reference TRBV2 and TRBJ1-4): EPEVTQTPSHQVTQMGQEVILRCVPISNHLYFYWYRQILGQKVEFLVSFYNNEISEKSEIFDDQFSVERPDGSNFTLKIRSTKLEDSAMYFCASSRSPRANEKLFFGSGTQLSVL.

This clone appeared a few times. The rearrangement joins TRBV7-2 to TRBJ1-3; 11 bases align to TRBD1. Germline V gene lookup returns CDR1 SGHTA and CDR2 FQGNSA. CDR3 length: 16 amino acids. The ends lost 4 bases at V and 3 bases at J; junction bases unmatched: 5. CDR3 sequence (DNA): TGTGCCAGCAGCTCGGGACAGGGGGTTGGTGGAAACACCATATATTTT. Its translation: CASSSGQGVGGNTIYF.

V usage is TRBV12-2 and J usage is TRBJ2-1; the D call TRBD2 from the table was never checked on the DNA. TRBV12-2 is an annotated pseudogene. CDR3 length: 22 residues. The CDR3: CASRLVHRLAGFIASSYNEQFF. In DNA, the CDR3 is TGTGCAAGTCGCTTAGTCCACCGACTAGCGGGATTCATAGCGAGCTCCTACAATGAGCAGTTCTTC.

Note on this clone: One end of the junction is discordant with germline, which a read error may explain. The genes are TRBV9 and TRBJ2-3; the match to TRBD2 covers 9 bases. Germline V lookup: CDR1 SGDLS, CDR2 YYNGEE. This CDR3 region has 19 residues. This CDR3 reads CAGSVVGTSLGSSTDTQYF. DNA for the CDR3: TGTGCCGGCAGCGTAGTCGGGACTAGCTTGGGGTCGAGCACAGATACGCAGTATTTT.

This sequence joins TRBV7-9 and TRBJ2-1, with unresolved D. The V gene's germline CDR1 is SEHNR and CDR2 FQNEAQ (reference sequence). Between the trimmed V and J ends, which lost 5 bases and 15 bases, there was a span of 17 bases. The CDR3 spans 12 residues. DNA for the CDR3: TGTGCCAGCAGCACGGAAACTGCGGTGACGTTCTTC. This codes for CASSTETAVTFF.

This clone was seen once. The rearrangement uses TRBV19 and TRBJ2-7; D may be TRBD2 (6 bases). The CDR3 consists of 13 residues. Deletions cut 5 bases from V and 7 bases from J, with 15 bases between. Looked up from germline, CDR1 is LNHDA and CDR2 is SQIVND (reference sequence). The CDR3 spells CASSPQVRGEQYF. In nucleotides, the CDR3 is TGTGCCAGTAGTCCCCAGGTCCGGGGGGAGCAGTACTTC.

The V and J genes are TRBV6-1 and TRBJ2-7; D is possibly TRBD2 (6 bases). This CDR3 comprises 15 residues. Germline V lookup: CDR1 MNHNS, CDR2 SASEGT. The V end lost 3 bases, the J end lost 5 bases, and 17 bases lay between the germline ends. The CDR3 sequence: CASSDRGWGLDEQYF. CDR3 DNA sequence: TGTGCCAGCAGTGACCGCGGTTGGGGACTGGACGAGCAGTACTTC.

This clone was counted once. This chain connects TRBV7-2 to TRBJ2-1; D is ambiguous. This CDR3 is built from 14 residues. V was clipped by 5 bases and J by 9 bases, with 17 bases between them. Germline V gives CDR1 SGHTA, CDR2 FQGNSA. CDR3 bases: TGTGCCAGCAGCCCCGGTTTCTCGGTTAGTGAGCAGTTCTTC. Protein sequence: CASSPGFSVSEQFF.

This rearrangement joins TRBV14 to TRBJ2-1; 15 positions agree with TRBD2. The V segment lost 5 bases and the J segment 7 bases; nucleotides outside the gene matches: 9. Germline V gene lookup returns CDR1 SGHDN and CDR2 FVKESK. The CDR3 length is 17 residues. CDR3 sequence reads: CASSLPGLAGGRNEQFF. As DNA, the CDR3 is TGTGCCAGCAGCTTACCAGGACTAGCGGGAGGGCGGAATGAGCAGTTCTTC.

This clone has a handful of counts. V is TRBV6-5 and J is TRBJ1-1, with 7 bases aligning to TRBD1. Germline V gene lookup returns CDR1 MNHEY and CDR2 SVGAGI. The CDR3 extends over 15 amino acids. The ends lost 5 bases at V and 5 bases at J; junction bases unmatched: 11. The CDR3 loop is CASSRPPDRLTEAFF. Written as DNA, the CDR3 is TGTGCCAGCAGTCGCCCTCCGGACAGGCTTACTGAAGCTTTCTTT.

This chain connects TRBV6-1 to TRBJ2-7, with D maybe TRBD1 (6 bases). This CDR3 is 13 amino acids long. The V end lost 7 bases, the J end lost 6 bases, and 16 bases lay between the germline ends. In germline, CDR1 is MNHNS, CDR2 SASEGT. The CDR3 sequence is CASTPDRSSEQYF. CDR3 sequence (DNA): TGTGCCAGCACTCCGGACAGATCTTCCGAGCAGTACTTC.

The chain is built from TRBV6-6 and TRBJ1-4; D might be TRBD1 (5 bases). Germline CDR1 reads MNHNY; CDR2 reads SVGAGI (reference sequence). Trimming removed 2 bases at V and 5 bases at J, with 15 bases between. CDR3 size: 16 residues. The DNA of the CDR3 is TGTGCCAGCAGTTACACCGACAGCTTACTCAATGAAAAACTGTTTTTT. This gives the protein CASSYTDSLLNEKLFF.

The V and J genes are TRBV28 and TRBJ1-4; 9 bases map to TRBD1. After removal of 2 bases from V and 3 bases from J, the junction contained 10 bases not matched to a gene. The CDR3 contains 18 residues. CDR1 is MDHEN, CDR2 SYDVKM, per germline. CDR3 in DNA: TGTGCCAGCAGTTTAGTTCGCGGGACAGGGCTCTCTAATGAAAAACTGTTTTTT. Encoded protein: CASSLVRGTGLSNEKLFF.

The rearrangement uses TRBV11-2 and TRBJ1-1; TRBD1 aligns across 8 bases. CDR1 is SGHAT, CDR2 FQNNGV, per germline. V dropped 4 bases and J dropped 5; count of bases not matched to a gene: 6. This CDR3 has 14 amino acids. The DNA of the CDR3 is TGTGCCAGCAGCTCGTTTCAGGGGGCAACTGAAGCTTTCTTT. Translating gives CASSSFQGATEAFF.

This clone occurred once. The rearrangement links TRBV27 to TRBJ2-1; 9 bases fit TRBD2. Trimming removed 4 bases from V and 3 bases from J; junction bases left unmatched: 4. This CDR3 has 15 amino acids. CDR1 MNHEY and CDR2 SMNVEV come from the germline V gene (reference sequence). The CDR3 DNA reads TGTGCCAGCAGTTCCACTAGCGGGCGCTACAATGAGCAGTTCTTC. It codes for CASSSTSGRYNEQFF.

This clone was seen a few times. The chain employs TRBV7-6 and TRBJ2-5, with 9 bases matching TRBD2. The CDR3 has 15 residues. The V gene's germline CDR1 is SGHVS and CDR2 FNYEAQ. With 5 bases clipped from V and 1 base from J, the junction kept 5 bases outside the gene matches. The CDR3 nucleotides are TGTGCCAGCAGCATATGGACTAGCGTCCAAGAGACCCAGTACTTC. It codes for CASSIWTSVQETQYF. The whole variable domain, remainder taken from reference TRBV7-6 and TRBJ2-5, is GAGVSQSPRYKVTKRGQDVALRCDPISGHVSLYWYRQALGQGPEFLTYFNYEAQQDKSGLPNDRFSAERPEGSISTLTIQRTEQRDSAMYRCASSIWTSVQETQYFGPGTRLLVL.

V gene TRBV6-5 combines with J gene TRBJ2-1; 8 bases align to TRBD2. CDR3 length: 14 residues. Germline loops: CDR1 MNHEY, CDR2 SVGAGI. J lost 14 bases, V lost 0 bases, and 9 bases had no gene match. CDR3 nucleotide sequence: TGTGCCAGCAGTTACTCACCTAAGAGCGGGAGAAAGTTCTTC. Encoded protein: CASSYSPKSGRKFF.

The V and J genes are TRBV19 and TRBJ2-3; TRBD2 matches 7 bases. There are 16 residues in the CDR3. In germline, CDR1 is LNHDA, CDR2 SQIVND (reference sequence). V was clipped by 1 base and J by 2 bases; unmatched bases: 6. In DNA form, the CDR3 reads TGTGCCAGTAGTATAGGGGCTAGCGGATACACAGATACGCAGTATTTT. This gives the protein CASSIGASGYTDTQYF. Looking up the rest from reference TRBV19 and TRBJ2-3 gives the full variable domain: DGGITQSPKYLFRKEGQNVTLSCEQNLNHDAMYWYRQDPGQGLRLIYYSQIVNDFQKGDIAEGYSVSREKKESFPLTVTSAQKNPTAFYLCASSIGASGYTDTQYFGPGTRLTVL.

The genes are TRBV5-1 and TRBJ2-1; 13 bases match TRBD2. Looked up from germline, CDR1 is SGHRS and CDR2 is YFSETQ. V trimming: 0 bases; J trimming: 6 bases; junction bases outside the gene matches: 9. The CDR3 extends over 18 amino acids. CDR3 loop: CASSLDGLAGVRVNEQFF. CDR3 DNA: TGCGCCAGCAGCTTGGACGGACTAGCGGGAGTACGGGTCAATGAGCAGTTCTTC.

J is TRBJ1-4 and V is TRBV18; TRBD1 aligns across 7 bases. Germline V gene sequence: CDR1 KGHSH, CDR2 LQKENI. V dropped 3 bases and J dropped 6; count of bases not matched to a gene: 7. There are 15 residues in the CDR3. CDR3 nucleotides: TGTGCCAGCTCACCCCAACAGGGGTCGGATGAAAAACTGTTTTTT. It specifies CASSPQQGSDEKLFF.

The chain recombines TRBV27 with TRBJ1-2, with a weak D call TRBD1 (6 bases). V dropped 6 bases and J dropped 2 bases, with 10 bases sitting between them. The CDR3 is 13 amino acids. CDR1 is MNHEY and CDR2 is SMNVEV in the germline V gene (reference sequence). In DNA, the CDR3 is TGTGCCAGCAGGTGGGGGCCGAACTATGGCTACACCTTC. Amino acid sequence: CASRWGPNYGYTF.

The J gene is TRBJ1-3, the V gene TRBV4-3; perhaps TRBD1 as D (5 bases). There are 18 residues in the CDR3. The V gene's germline CDR1 is LGHNA and CDR2 YSLEER. Trimming cost V 1 base and J 3 bases, with 19 bases left between them. The CDR3 nucleotides are TGCGCCAGCAGCCAAGGAGTCCAGGGCGATATCCGTGGAAACACCATATATTTT. Amino acids: CASSQGVQGDIRGNTIYF.

This chain links TRBV19 with TRBJ2-4; TRBD2 matches at 7 bases. CDR1 and CDR2 from the germline V gene are LNHDA and SQIVND (reference sequence). The length of the CDR3 is 15 residues. J was trimmed by 1 base and V by 7 bases; bases with no gene match: 7. For the CDR3, the DNA is TGTGCCAGTAAGGGCGGGGGTATGGCCAAAAACATTCAGTACTTC. This sequence encodes CASKGGGMAKNIQYF. The full variable domain, with the rest looked up from reference TRBV19 and TRBJ2-4, is DGGITQSPKYLFRKEGQNVTLSCEQNLNHDAMYWYRQDPGQGLRLIYYSQIVNDFQKGDIAEGYSVSREKKESFPLTVTSAQKNPTAFYLCASKGGGMAKNIQYFGAGTRLSVL.

The CDR3 is CASLGQTKKTQYF. The CDR3, as DNA: TGCGCCAGCCTGGGACAGACCAAGAAGACCCAGTACTTC. This chain links TRBV10-2 with TRBJ2-5; 7 bases are shared with TRBD1. The germline CDR1 and CDR2 sequences are WSHSY and SAAADI. The CDR3 has 13 amino acids. The ends lost 8 bases at V and 6 bases at J; junction bases unmatched: 9.

In regard to this clone: The same CDR3 also results from other DNA sequences found in this sample. J is TRBJ2-5 and V is TRBV7-9, with 10 nucleotides matching TRBD2. The CDR3 loop spans 14 amino acids. Germline trimming cut 3 bases from V and 2 bases from J; bases unmatched to any gene: 0. The germline gives CDR1 SEHNR, CDR2 FQNEAQ (reference sequence). The CDR3 sequence: CASSLGLAQETQYF. In DNA form, the CDR3 reads TGTGCCAGCAGCTTGGGACTAGCGCAAGAGACCCAGTACTTC.